The 3 T cell receptor beta chains reported below all come from one sample, sequenced in a study of control samples from healthy donors and cancer patients. Sequencing used immunoSEQ multiplex PCR; TCRdb keeps in-frame clones, though not all of them. The data hold some 130,000 clones, with around 90% observed a single time. Input material: blood. The receptors stem from a man between 35 and 55 years old in good health.

CDR3 amino acids: CASSLQAREETQYF. CDR3 sequence (DNA): TGTGCCAGCAGTTTACAGGCCCGAGAGGAGACCCAGTACTTC. The chain links TRBV28 to TRBJ2-5; D gene unclear. Per the germline V gene, CDR1 is MDHEN and CDR2 is SYDVKM. V shed 2 bases and J shed 5 bases, with 12 bases lying between them. This CDR3 has 14 amino acids. The entire variable domain, with the rest obtained from reference TRBV28 and TRBJ2-5, is as follows: DVKVTQSSRYLVKRTGEKVFLECVQDMDHENMFWYRQDPGLGLRLIYFSYDVKMKEKGDIPEGYSVSREKKERFSLILESASTNQTSMYLCASSLQAREETQYFGPGTRLLVL.

J is TRBJ1-5 and V is TRBV6-4; 7 nucleotides agree with TRBD1. Trimming at V came to 4 bases and at J to 5 bases, leaving 2 bases not matched to a gene. Germline V gene lookup returns CDR1 MRHNA and CDR2 SNTAGT. This CDR3 is 13 amino acids long. The DNA of the CDR3 is TGTGCCAGCAGTGTCACAGGGGATCAGCCCCAGCATTTT. Translating it yields CASSVTGDQPQHF.

CDR3 nucleotide sequence: TGCGCCAGCAGCCGAGGACAGGGGGCGGGGGAGACCCAGTACTTC. It encodes CASSRGQGAGETQYF. This chain joins TRBV4-1 and TRBJ2-5, with 11 bases fitting TRBD1. The CDR3 is 15 residues long. Germline CDR1 MGHRA, CDR2 YSYEKL. V was clipped by 4 bases and J by 5 bases; unmatched bases: 6.